Listed below are T cell receptor beta chains from one sample, sequenced in a study of regulatory T cells in long-lasting Graves disease. TCRdb passed the multiplex PCR reads through MiXCR, listing each CDR3 protein once. This sample carries fewer than 550,000 distinct CDR3 sequences, roughly 15% of them seen once, and the ten largest clones take 23%. The same sample was also used in a study of T cells in Graves' hyperthyroidism and ophthalmopathy.

Sequencing was performed on peripheral blood mononuclear cells (PBMCs), taken at new diagnosis, from a patient treated with antithyroid drugs. The receptors come from a woman aged 18-29 years with Graves disease. Each CDR3 is given with its conserved first and last residue. Each record gives: V gene, CDR3 length, D gene, J gene, clone size, CDR3 protein, CDR3 DNA. D genes are given only for firm matches. Clone size is not always given. Where it is, it says once, few, many or a class for expanded clones.

>TRBV10-3|14|NA|TRBJ2-7|medium-sized
CATSHDHGSYEQYF
TGTGCCACCTCACACGATCACGGCTCCTACGAGCAGTACTTC
>TRBV28|14|NA|TRBJ1-6|few
CATTRVGAGSPLHF
TGTGCCACCACAAGGGTGGGGGCCGGTTCACCCCTCCACTTT
>TRBV12-3/TRBV12-4|16|NA|TRBJ2-5|many
CASSPRQGGIGETQYF
TGTGCCAGCAGCCCAAGACAGGGAGGTATTGGAGAGACCCAGTACTTC
>TRBV20-1|13|NA|TRBJ1-2|few
CSADASAYYGYTF
TGCAGTGCTGACGCCTCCGCTTACTATGGCTACACCTTC
>TRBV27|16|NA|TRBJ2-7|many
CASSPIQRGFGNEQYF
TGTGCCAGCAGTCCTATCCAACGCGGGTTTGGCAACGAGCAGTACTTC
>TRBV20-1|13|NA|TRBJ1-5|many
CSARERPLQPQHF
TGCAGTGCTAGAGAACGTCCCCTTCAGCCCCAGCATTTT
>TRBV6-2/TRBV6-3|12|NA|TRBJ1-4|NA
CASGWANEKLFF
TGTGCCTCCGGGTGGGCTAATGAAAAACTGTTTTTT
>TRBV4-2|15|NA|TRBJ2-7|NA
CASSQDTESSYEQYF
TGTGCCAGCAGCCAAGATACGGAGAGCTCCTACGAGCAGTACTTC
>TRBV27|17|TRBD1|TRBJ2-2|few
CASSLNAPDRGGGELFF
TGTGCCAGCAGTTTAAATGCCCCGGACAGGGGCGGCGGGGAGCTGTTTTTT
>TRBV6-5|15|NA|TRBJ2-1|many
CASSYSDGRPNEQFF
TGTGCCAGCAGTTACTCGGACGGACGACCCAATGAGCAGTTCTTC
>TRBV7-2|14|NA|TRBJ2-7|many
CASSRRAGRDEQYF
TGTGCCAGCAGCCGACGGGCGGGAAGGGACGAGCAGTACTTC
>TRBV7-6|15|TRBD2|TRBJ2-1|many
CASDPGLAGYNEQFF
TGTGCCAGTGATCCGGGACTAGCGGGATACAATGAGCAGTTCTTC
>TRBV7-2|15|NA|TRBJ2-7|many
CASSLSGGTSYEQYF
TGTGCCAGCAGCTTAAGTGGCGGCACTTCCTACGAGCAGTACTTC
>TRBV7-9|14|NA|TRBJ1-5|NA
CASSLVGNNQPQHF
TGTGCCAGCAGCTTAGTGGGCAACAATCAGCCCCAGCATTTT
>TRBV27|15|NA|TRBJ2-7|many
CASSFDRSSSYEQYF
TGTGCCAGCAGTTTTGACCGTTCTAGCTCCTACGAGCAGTACTTC
>TRBV27|13|TRBD1|TRBJ2-7|once
CASSLSTGLEQYF
TGTGCCAGCAGTTTATCGACAGGGCTCGAGCAGTACTTC
>TRBV6-5|15|NA|TRBJ1-6|few
CASSYEGAENSPLHF
TGTGCCAGCAGTTACGAAGGGGCCGAAAATTCACCCCTCCACTTT
>TRBV28|18|TRBD2|TRBJ2-4|many
CASSFMKTSGLAKNIQYF
TGTGCCAGCAGTTTCATGAAGACTAGCGGATTAGCCAAAAACATTCAGTACTTC
>TRBV5-8|12|NA|TRBJ2-1|few
CASTPRHNEQFF
TGTGCCAGCACTCCTAGGCATAATGAGCAGTTCTTC
>TRBV7-9|14|NA|TRBJ1-4|NA
CASSLDRRNEKLFF
TGTGCCAGCAGCTTAGACAGGAGAAATGAAAAACTGTTTTTT
>TRBV27|17|NA|TRBJ1-1|once
CASTEPRARPLNTEAFF
TGTGCCAGCACGGAACCTCGGGCCAGGCCCTTGAACACTGAGGCTTTCTTT
>TRBV7-8|15|NA|TRBJ2-7|NA
CASSLGRSSASEQYF
TGTGCCAGCAGCTTAGGACGGTCTAGCGCTTCCGAGCAGTACTTC
>TRBV7-8|16|NA|TRBJ2-7|many
CASIPASARSSYEQYF
TGTGCCAGCATCCCGGCGTCAGCTCGGAGCTCCTACGAGCAGTACTTC
>TRBV20-1|11|NA|TRBJ2-7|many
CSATRGYEQYF
TGCAGTGCTACCCGTGGATACGAGCAGTACTTC
>TRBV20-1|14|NA|TRBJ1-5|many
CSAGRGGSGQPQHF
TGCAGTGCTGGAAGGGGGGGAAGCGGTCAGCCCCAGCATTTT
>TRBV2|15|NA|TRBJ2-2|many
CASSETSANTGELFF
TGTGCCAGCAGTGAGACAAGCGCGAACACCGGGGAGCTGTTTTTT
>TRBV11-3|12|TRBD1|TRBJ2-3|many
CASSTTGDTQYF
TGTGCCAGCAGCACGACAGGGGATACGCAGTATTTT
>TRBV28|14|NA|TRBJ1-5|many
CASSARVSNQPQHF
TGTGCCAGCAGTGCCAGGGTTAGCAATCAGCCCCAGCATTTT
>TRBV20-1|18|NA|TRBJ2-2|few
CSARDKGLSQFNAGELFF
TGCAGTGCTAGAGATAAGGGACTGAGTCAGTTCAATGCCGGGGAGCTGTTTTTT
>TRBV10-3|15|NA|TRBJ2-2|NA
CATISDRTNTGELFF
TGTGCCACGATTTCCGACAGAACGAACACCGGGGAGCTGTTTTTT
>TRBV7-9|15|TRBD1|TRBJ1-2|many
CASSLARQGADGYTF
TGTGCCAGCAGCTTAGCGCGCCAGGGGGCGGATGGCTACACCTTC
>TRBV18|17|TRBD2|TRBJ2-7|few
CASSPSALASGVYEQYF
TGTGCCAGCTCACCGTCTGCTCTGGCTAGCGGAGTTTACGAGCAGTACTTC
>TRBV30|14|NA|TRBJ2-7|many
CAWSVLLRRGEQYF
TGTGCCTGGAGTGTACTCTTGCGGAGGGGCGAGCAGTACTTC
>TRBV14|16|TRBD1|TRBJ2-1|NA
CASSLTGDSPHNEQFF
TGTGCCAGCAGCCTGACAGGGGACTCCCCCCACAATGAGCAGTTCTTC
>TRBV5-1|14|NA|TRBJ1-6|few
CASSPSGPNSPLHF
TGCGCCAGCAGCCCTTCGGGCCCCAATTCACCCCTCCACTTT
>TRBV4-3|17|TRBD2|TRBJ2-3|once
CASSQEPGGSGTDTQYF
TGCGCCAGCAGCCAAGAGCCGGGAGGGTCGGGCACAGATACGCAGTATTTT
>TRBV24-1|15|NA|TRBJ2-3|many
CATGADRGHTDTQYF
TGTGCCACAGGAGCGGACCGAGGACACACAGATACGCAGTATTTT
>TRBV3-1|13|NA|TRBJ2-7|many
CASSATYSYEQYF
TGTGCCAGCAGCGCGACATACTCCTACGAGCAGTACTTC
>TRBV2|15|NA|TRBJ2-1|few
CASSDVRGPYNEQFF
TGTGCCAGCAGTGACGTTAGGGGACCCTACAATGAGCAGTTCTTC
>TRBV7-9|13|NA|TRBJ1-5|NA
CASSKNSNQPQHF
TGTGCCAGCAGCAAGAATAGCAATCAGCCCCAGCATTTT
>TRBV5-1|15|TRBD2|TRBJ2-3|many
CASSSRLAGADTQYF
TGCGCCAGCAGCTCCCGACTAGCGGGAGCAGATACGCAGTATTTT
>TRBV5-1|15|NA|TRBJ2-2|many
CASSLGVANTGELFF
TGCGCCAGCAGCTTGGGGGTCGCGAACACCGGGGAGCTGTTTTTT
>TRBV4-3|15|NA|TRBJ2-7|few
CASSQDYPSAWEQYF
TGCGCCAGCAGCCAAGATTATCCCTCGGCGTGGGAGCAGTACTTC
>TRBV29-1|12|TRBD2|TRBJ2-5|many
CSGGGRGETQYF
TGCAGCGGGGGCGGGAGGGGAGAGACCCAGTACTTC
>TRBV19|16|NA|TRBJ2-6|few
CASRPFGDSGANVLTF
TGTGCCAGTAGGCCTTTCGGGGACTCTGGGGCCAACGTCCTGACTTTC
>TRBV7-8|15|NA|TRBJ2-1|many
CASSLARTKTNEQFF
TGTGCCAGCAGCTTAGCCCGGACTAAGACCAATGAGCAGTTCTTC
>TRBV7-6|18|TRBD1|TRBJ2-4|few
CASSSGLTRDRDKNIQYF
TGTGCCAGCAGCTCTGGTTTAACCCGAGACAGGGATAAAAACATTCAGTACTTC
>TRBV24-1|16|TRBD1|TRBJ2-7|NA
CATSDSTGAIQGEQYF
TGTGCCACCAGTGATTCGACAGGGGCCATACAGGGCGAGCAGTACTTC
>TRBV19|14|NA|TRBJ1-5|NA
CASRTQDSNQPQHF
TGTGCCAGTAGAACACAGGACAGCAATCAGCCCCAGCATTTT
>TRBV6-2/TRBV6-3|15|TRBD1|TRBJ1-5|NA
CASSYRQGSNQPQHF
TGTGCCAGCAGTTACCGACAGGGAAGCAATCAGCCCCAGCATTTT
>TRBV11-2|15|TRBD2|TRBJ2-2|many
CASSYELAVTGELFF
TGTGCCAGCAGCTATGAACTAGCGGTTACCGGGGAGCTGTTTTTT
>TRBV11-1|15|TRBD2|TRBJ2-7|once
CASSVRLAASYEQYF
TGTGCCAGCAGCGTAAGACTAGCGGCTTCCTACGAGCAGTACTTC
>TRBV28|15|NA|TRBJ1-1|many
CASSLLGPVSGEAFF
TGTGCCAGCAGTTTGCTGGGGCCCGTCTCGGGGGAAGCTTTCTTT
>TRBV19|14|TRBD1|TRBJ2-7|few
CASKRDRGGYEQYF
TGTGCCAGTAAGAGGGACAGGGGGGGATACGAGCAGTACTTC